Below, 4 T cell receptor beta chains from the same sample are listed, as sequenced in a study of OX40 agonist ivuxolimab in advanced cancers. Receptor libraries were prepared by the immunoSEQ multiplex PCR assay. This is the immuneACCESS table as TCRdb keeps it, with only in-frame sequences that have V and J called. A part of the clones is gone; compared with another copy, unresolved V genes explain less than half, and the rest is unexplained. The sample profile shows 35,000 to 40,000 clones; about four fifths of them were found once. The ten largest clones represent around 2% of the sample. Sequences were derived from CD4+ or CD8+ T cells sorted from blood, sampled in a trial of the OX40 agonist ivuxolimab. These receptor sequences come from an adult with an advanced solid tumor such as melanoma, head and neck, liver or kidney cancer.

CDR3 DNA sequence: TGCAGCGTCCGGACAGGGGTTGAAGCTTTCTTT. This encodes CSVRTGVEAFF. The rearrangement uses TRBV29-1 and TRBJ1-1; 9 nucleotides line up with TRBD1. Germline CDR1 SQVTM, CDR2 ANQGSEA. The CDR3 length is 11 residues. With 6 bases clipped from V and 7 bases from J, the junction kept 3 bases outside the gene matches.

This chain links TRBV21-1 with TRBJ2-3; the table's D call of TRBD2 was not tested on the DNA. TRBV21-1 is recorded as a pseudogene. The CDR3 spans 16 residues. The CDR3 reads CASSTRTSGSADTQYF. The CDR3 DNA is TGTGCCAGCAGCACCAGGACTAGCGGGAGCGCAGATACGCAGTATTTT.

V usage is TRBV9 and J usage is TRBJ1-1; the D gene is possibly TRBD1 (6 bases). This CDR3 spans 15 amino acids. Germline V lookup: CDR1 SGDLS, CDR2 YYNGEE. Trimming pared 0 bases from V and 1 base from J, leaving 10 bases between. CDR3 sequence reads: CASSVVGGANTEAFF. The DNA of the CDR3 is TGTGCCAGCAGCGTAGTTGGGGGGGCGAACACTGAAGCTTTCTTT.

The rearrangement joins TRBV7-9 to TRBJ2-3, with TRBD2 matching over 8 bases. Looked up from germline, CDR1 is SEHNR and CDR2 is FQNEAQ (reference sequence). Losses at the gene ends were 5 bases for V and 8 bases for J; bases not matched to a gene: 9. The CDR3 extends over 14 amino acids. DNA for the CDR3: TGTGCCAGCAGCCCGGGGGGGCCGGCTGTTACGCAGTATTTT. Protein sequence: CASSPGGPAVTQYF. Complete variable domain (other parts from reference TRBV7-9 and TRBJ2-3): DTGVSQNPRHKITKRGQNVTFRCDPISEHNRLYWYRQTLGQGPEFLTYFQNEAQLEKSRLLSDRFSAERPKGSFSTLEIQRTEQGDSAMYLCASSPGGPAVTQYFGPGTRLTVL.